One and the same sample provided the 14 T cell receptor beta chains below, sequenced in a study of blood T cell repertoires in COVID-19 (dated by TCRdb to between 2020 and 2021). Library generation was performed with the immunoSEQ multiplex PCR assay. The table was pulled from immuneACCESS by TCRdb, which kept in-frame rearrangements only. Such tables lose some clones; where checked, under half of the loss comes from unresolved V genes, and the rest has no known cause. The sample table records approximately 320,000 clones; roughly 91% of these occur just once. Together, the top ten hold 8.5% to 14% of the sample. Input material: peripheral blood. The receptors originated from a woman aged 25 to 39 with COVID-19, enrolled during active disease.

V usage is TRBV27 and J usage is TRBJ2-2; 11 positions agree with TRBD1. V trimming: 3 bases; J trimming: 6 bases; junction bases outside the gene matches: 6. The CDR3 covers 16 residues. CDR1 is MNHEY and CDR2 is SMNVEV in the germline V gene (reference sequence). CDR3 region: CASSFFGQGAAGELFF. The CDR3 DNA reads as TGTGCCAGCAGTTTTTTTGGACAGGGGGCCGCCGGGGAGCTGTTTTTT.

Written as DNA, the CDR3 is TGCAGCGGGCATACGCAGTATTTT. It translates to CSGHTQYF. This rearrangement joins TRBV29-1 to TRBJ2-3; D gene unclear. This CDR3 is built from 8 residues. The germline V gene encodes CDR1 SQVTM and CDR2 ANQGSEA. V was trimmed by 7 bases and J by 7 bases, leaving 3 bases between them.

The CDR3 DNA reads as TGTGCCAGCAGTGTAATAGGGGGCGGATACGAGCAGTACTTC. This sequence encodes CASSVIGGGYEQYF. The chain joins TRBV2 to TRBJ2-7, with 7 nucleotides matching TRBD1. V trimming: 4 bases; J trimming: 4 bases; junction bases outside the gene matches: 7. Per the germline V gene, CDR1 is SNHLY and CDR2 is FYNNEI. This CDR3 has 14 amino acids.

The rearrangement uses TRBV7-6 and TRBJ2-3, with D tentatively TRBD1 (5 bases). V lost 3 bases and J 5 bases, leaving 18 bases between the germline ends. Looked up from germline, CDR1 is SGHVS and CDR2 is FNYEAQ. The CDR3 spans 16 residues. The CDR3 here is CASSFLQDPKGDTQYF. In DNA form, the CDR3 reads TGTGCCAGCAGCTTTCTACAGGACCCAAAGGGAGATACGCAGTATTTT.

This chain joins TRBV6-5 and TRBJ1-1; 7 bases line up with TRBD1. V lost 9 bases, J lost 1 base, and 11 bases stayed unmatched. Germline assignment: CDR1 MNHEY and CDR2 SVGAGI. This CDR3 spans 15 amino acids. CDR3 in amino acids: CASVRQGVGNTEAFF. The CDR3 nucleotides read TGTGCCAGTGTAAGACAGGGAGTAGGGAACACTGAAGCTTTCTTT.

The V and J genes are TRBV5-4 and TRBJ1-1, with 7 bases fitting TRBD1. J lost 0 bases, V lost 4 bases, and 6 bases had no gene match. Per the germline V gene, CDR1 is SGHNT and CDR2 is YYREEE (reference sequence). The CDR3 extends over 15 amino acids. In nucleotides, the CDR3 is TGTGCCAGCAGCCGGTCGGGACAGCTGAACACTGAAGCTTTCTTT. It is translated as CASSRSGQLNTEAFF.

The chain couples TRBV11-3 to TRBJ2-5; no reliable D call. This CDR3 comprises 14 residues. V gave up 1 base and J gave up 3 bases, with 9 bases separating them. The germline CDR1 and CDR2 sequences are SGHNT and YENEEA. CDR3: CASSLGRNEETQYF. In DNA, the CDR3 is TGTGCCAGCAGCTTAGGGCGGAATGAAGAGACCCAGTACTTC.

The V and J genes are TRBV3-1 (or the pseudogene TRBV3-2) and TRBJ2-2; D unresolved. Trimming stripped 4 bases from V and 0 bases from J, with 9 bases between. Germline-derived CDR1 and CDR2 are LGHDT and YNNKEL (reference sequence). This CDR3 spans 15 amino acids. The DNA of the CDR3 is TGTGCCAGCAGCCCGTTGGCCGCGAACACCGGGGAGCTGTTTTTT. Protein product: CASSPLAANTGELFF.

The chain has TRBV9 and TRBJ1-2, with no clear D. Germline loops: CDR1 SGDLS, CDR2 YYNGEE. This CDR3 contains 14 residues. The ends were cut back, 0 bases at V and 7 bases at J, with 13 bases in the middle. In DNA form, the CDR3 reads TGTGCCAGCAGCGTAGATAGCGTGTTGGGTGGCTACACCTTC. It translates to CASSVDSVLGGYTF.

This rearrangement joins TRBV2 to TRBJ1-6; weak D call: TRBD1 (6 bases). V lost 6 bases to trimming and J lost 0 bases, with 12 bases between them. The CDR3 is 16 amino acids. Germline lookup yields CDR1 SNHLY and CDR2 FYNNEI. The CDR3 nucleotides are TGTGCCAGCAGGGACCGGGACATCTCCTATAATTCACCCCTCCACTTT. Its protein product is CASRDRDISYNSPLHF.

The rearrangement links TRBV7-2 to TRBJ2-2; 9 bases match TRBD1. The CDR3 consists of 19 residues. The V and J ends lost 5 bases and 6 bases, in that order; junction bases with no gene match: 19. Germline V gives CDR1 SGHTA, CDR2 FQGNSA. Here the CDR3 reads CASSGTGTGSFFYSGELFF. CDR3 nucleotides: TGTGCCAGCAGCGGAACCGGGACAGGGTCCTTTTTTTATTCCGGGGAGCTGTTTTTT.

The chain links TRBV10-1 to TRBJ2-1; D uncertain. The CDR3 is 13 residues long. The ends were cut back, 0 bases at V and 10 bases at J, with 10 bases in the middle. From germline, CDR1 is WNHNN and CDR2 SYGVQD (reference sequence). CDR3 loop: CASSESVAVEQFF. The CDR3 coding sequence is TGCGCCAGCAGTGAGTCGGTGGCTGTGGAGCAGTTCTTC.

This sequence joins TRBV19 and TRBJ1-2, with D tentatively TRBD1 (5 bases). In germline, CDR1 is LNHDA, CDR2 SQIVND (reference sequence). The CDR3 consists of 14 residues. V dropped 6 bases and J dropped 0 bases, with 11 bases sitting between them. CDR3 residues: CASSPGPANYGYTF. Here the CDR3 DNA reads TGTGCCAGTAGCCCAGGGCCTGCTAACTATGGCTACACCTTC. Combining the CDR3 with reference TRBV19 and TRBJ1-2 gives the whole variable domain DGGITQSPKYLFRKEGQNVTLSCEQNLNHDAMYWYRQDPGQGLRLIYYSQIVNDFQKGDIAEGYSVSREKKESFPLTVTSAQKNPTAFYLCASSPGPANYGYTFGSGTRLTVV.

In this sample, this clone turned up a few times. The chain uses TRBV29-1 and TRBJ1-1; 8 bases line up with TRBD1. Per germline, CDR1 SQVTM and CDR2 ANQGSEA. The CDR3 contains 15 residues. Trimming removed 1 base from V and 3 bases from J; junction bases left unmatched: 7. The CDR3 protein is CSVEGEDREDTEAFF. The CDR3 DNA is TGCAGCGTTGAAGGGGAGGACAGGGAGGACACTGAAGCTTTCTTT.